The 27 T cell receptor beta chains listed next were all sequenced from one sample in a study of response to subunit inactivated influenza vaccine. TCRdb passed the RT-PCR reads through MiXCR, listing each CDR3 protein once. The sample consists of fewer than 350,000 distinct CDR3 sequences, less than 25% of them appearing once. This specimen was PBMCs from blood, taken less than 22 months after vaccination. These receptor sequences come from a man in his fifties or sixties who received an inactivated influenza vaccine.

V usage is TRBV7-2 and J usage is TRBJ1-2, with 9 bases aligning to TRBD1. This CDR3 spans 14 amino acids. Trimming removed 0 bases from V and 6 bases from J; junction bases left unmatched: 2. CDR1 and CDR2 from the germline V gene are SGHTA and FQGNSA. The CDR3 DNA reads as TGTGCCAGCAGCTTAGCGCGGGACAGGGATGGCTACACCTTC. Translating gives CASSLARDRDGYTF.

This clonotype has more than one count but fewer than ten. The rearrangement uses TRBV4-3 and TRBJ1-5; D is perhaps TRBD1 (5 bases). The length of the CDR3 is 15 residues. With 1 base removed from V and 4 bases from J, the gap between germline ends came to 11 bases. Germline values: CDR1 LGHNA, CDR2 YSLEER. DNA for the CDR3: TGCGCCAGCAGCCAAGTTGCAGGGCCTAATCAGCCCCAGCATTTT. It yields the protein CASSQVAGPNQPQHF.

This clonotype has more than one count but fewer than ten. The chain employs TRBV29-1 and TRBJ2-5, with a tentative D call TRBD2 (6 bases). Germline V lookup: CDR1 SQVTM, CDR2 ANQGSEA. CDR3 length: 13 residues. The V end lost 5 bases, the J end lost 5 bases, and 15 bases lay between the germline ends. The CDR3 DNA reads TGCAGCGTTCGTGGGCAGGGAGGCGAGACCCAGTACTTC. Translation gives CSVRGQGGETQYF.

This rearrangement joins TRBV15 to TRBJ2-1; TRBD1 matches 9 bases. With V trimmed by 1 base and J by 3 bases, 4 bases remained unmatched. There are 16 residues in the CDR3. The V gene's germline CDR1 is LNHNV and CDR2 YYDKDF (reference sequence). This CDR3 reads CATSRGGQGIYNEQFF. The CDR3 DNA is TGTGCCACCAGCAGAGGGGGACAGGGTATCTACAATGAGCAGTTCTTC.

The chain links TRBV3-1 to TRBJ1-5, with a weak D call TRBD1 (5 bases). Germline V CDR1 and CDR2: LGHDT, YNNKEL (reference sequence). Trimming took 1 base from V and 7 from J, leaving 17 bases between them. CDR3 length equals 16 residues. This CDR3 is CASSQGPQGWGQPQHF. The CDR3 region has the DNA TGTGCCAGCAGCCAAGGCCCCCAGGGTTGGGGACAGCCCCAGCATTTT.

This clonotype was detected a few times. The rearrangement uses TRBV2 and TRBJ1-5; D remains ambiguous. V was clipped by 2 bases and J by 6 bases, with 8 bases between them. The germline CDR1 and CDR2 sequences are SNHLY and FYNNEI. CDR3 length: 13 residues. The CDR3 nucleotides read TGTGCCAGCAGTGAATGGGTTACTCAGCCCCAGCATTTT. This gives the protein CASSEWVTQPQHF.

The CDR3 nucleotides read TGTGCCAGCAGCTTGGACGGTTACTCCTACGAGCAGTACTTC. It yields the protein CASSLDGYSYEQYF. The J gene is TRBJ2-7, the V gene TRBV12-3 or TRBV12-4; no clear D. V was trimmed by 6 bases and J by 0 bases, leaving 12 bases between them. The CDR3 has 14 residues.

This clonotype appeared many times. The chain recombines TRBV11-1 with TRBJ2-2; D might be TRBD1 (6 bases). V lost 6 bases to trimming and J lost 2 bases, with 28 bases between them. Germline CDR1 is SGHAT and CDR2 is FQDESV (reference sequence). CDR3 length: 20 residues. The CDR3 loop reads CASRPRPGHRNRRNTGELFF. Written as DNA, the CDR3 is TGTGCCAGCAGGCCGCGTCCGGGACATCGCAACCGGCGTAACACCGGGGAGCTGTTTTTT. The complete variable domain, with remaining parts taken from reference TRBV11-1 and TRBJ2-2, reads EAEVAQSPRYKITEKSQAVAFWCDPISGHATLYWYRQILGQGPELLVQFQDESVVDDSQLPKDRFSAERLKGVDSTLKIQPAELGDSAMYLCASRPRPGHRNRRNTGELFFGEGSRLTVL.

This clonotype was found a few times. The gene calls are TRBV29-1 and TRBJ2-5; D is possibly TRBD1 (6 bases). Between the trimmed V and J ends, which lost 5 bases and 4 bases, there was a span of 14 bases. This CDR3 is 13 amino acids long. The V gene's germline CDR1 is SQVTM and CDR2 ANQGSEA. CDR3 in DNA: TGCAGCGTTTCGACAGGTACAGGAGAGACCCAGTACTTC. Encoded protein: CSVSTGTGETQYF.

This CDR3 reads CASSLLGRARGLGYYEQYF. CDR3 nucleotides: TGTGCCAGCAGTCTCCTGGGAAGGGCCCGGGGCTTAGGGTACTACGAGCAGTACTTC. The chain is built from TRBV28 and TRBJ2-7; D possibly uses TRBD1 or TRBD2 (5 bases each). There are 19 residues in the CDR3. Germline assignment: CDR1 MDHEN and CDR2 SYDVKM. V was shortened by 5 bases and J by 3 bases, with 29 bases between the two germline ends.

V is TRBV12-3 or TRBV12-4 and J is TRBJ2-2, with TRBD2 matching over 7 bases. The length of the CDR3 is 16 residues. Trimming cost V 3 bases and J 8 bases; bases outside gene matches: 12. The CDR3 loop is CASSLAGTIINGELFF. CDR3 DNA: TGTGCCAGCAGTTTGGCCGGGACTATCATTAATGGGGAGCTGTTTTTT.

As for this clonotype: One base away lies a much larger clone, so this may be a sequencing read error. The chain recombines TRBV12-3 or TRBV12-4 with TRBJ1-4; D is ambiguous. V gave up 6 bases and J gave up 12 bases, with 20 bases separating them. The CDR3 totals 14 residues. CDR3 region: CASSHPGRREELFF. The CDR3, as DNA: TGTGCCAGCAGCCACCCGGGCCGACGGGAAGAACTGTTTTTT.

The chain uses TRBV7-3 and TRBJ2-2; 8 nucleotides agree with TRBD2. CDR3 length: 14 residues. V lost 5 bases, J lost 7 bases, and 6 bases stayed unmatched. Germline V gives CDR1 SGHTA, CDR2 FQGTGA. The CDR3: CASSMGLVGGELFF. CDR3 DNA: TGTGCCAGCAGCATGGGACTAGTAGGCGGGGAGCTGTTTTTT.

The chain links TRBV7-2 to TRBJ1-5; possible D gene TRBD1, 5 bases. CDR1 SGHTA and CDR2 FQGNSA come from the germline V gene. The CDR3 spans 16 residues. V was clipped by 1 base and J by 1 base, with 11 bases between them. CDR3 residues: CASSLGQGSSNQPQHF. The CDR3 bases are TGTGCCAGCAGCTTAGGTCAGGGTTCAAGCAATCAGCCCCAGCATTTT.

The genes are TRBV20-1 and TRBJ2-7; TRBD2 is a possible D gene (6 bases). The CDR3 has 12 amino acids. V lost 3 bases and J lost 3, with 9 bases in between. In germline, CDR1 is DFQATT, CDR2 SNEGSKA (reference sequence). The CDR3 sequence is CSASLAVYEQYF. DNA for the CDR3: TGCAGTGCTAGTTTAGCGGTCTACGAGCAGTACTTC.

The chain carries TRBV2 and TRBJ1-6, with D perhaps matching TRBD1 (5 bases). The CDR3 sequence is 16 residues long. Germline-derived CDR1 and CDR2 are SNHLY and FYNNEI. Trimming took off 6 bases at V and 7 bases at J, with 19 bases between the two ends. The CDR3 sequence is CASRAYRTGRNSPLHF. DNA for the CDR3: TGTGCCAGCAGGGCGTATAGGACGGGGCGGAATTCACCCCTCCACTTT.

The table lists this clonotype with a few counts. The chain has TRBV20-1 and TRBJ2-7; 7 positions match TRBD1. The junction had 8 bases not matched to a gene; V was cut back by 3 bases and J by 3 bases. CDR1 is DFQATT, CDR2 SNEGSKA, per germline (reference sequence). This CDR3 region has 14 residues. CDR3 region: CSASNRDRHYEQYF. CDR3 sequence (DNA): TGCAGTGCTAGCAACCGGGACAGACACTACGAGCAGTACTTC.

The rearrangement joins TRBV7-2 to TRBJ1-1; possibly TRBD1 for D (5 bases). The germline CDR1 and CDR2 sequences are SGHTA and FQGNSA. There are 13 residues in the CDR3. Trimming shortened V by 7 bases and J by 1 base, and 10 bases separated the two germline ends. CDR3 in amino acids: CASKGQPNTEAFF. In nucleotides, the CDR3 is TGTGCCAGCAAAGGACAACCGAACACTGAAGCTTTCTTT.

This clonotype has at least ten counts. The chain joins TRBV5-5 to TRBJ1-5; 7 bases are shared with TRBD1. Germline-derived CDR1 and CDR2 are SGHKS and YYEKEE (reference sequence). V shed 4 bases and J 2 bases; nucleotides not matched to a gene: 6. The length of the CDR3 is 15 residues. In nucleotides, the CDR3 is TGTGCCAGCAGCGGTACAGGGGTTCGCAATCAGCCCCAGCATTTT. It yields the protein CASSGTGVRNQPQHF.

The V gene is TRBV7-2, the J gene TRBJ2-7, with 7 bases identical to TRBD1. V shed 5 bases and J 6 bases; nucleotides not matched to a gene: 7. The CDR3 contains 13 residues. The germline V gene has CDR1 SGHTA and CDR2 FQGNSA. In nucleotides, the CDR3 is TGTGCCAGCAGCGCAGGGACAGCTCGCGAGCAGTACTTC. It specifies CASSAGTAREQYF.

The chain links TRBV29-1 to TRBJ2-3, with TRBD2 identical over 8 bases. Trimming cost V 4 bases and J 3 bases; bases outside gene matches: 9. The CDR3 has 15 amino acids. Germline values: CDR1 SQVTM, CDR2 ANQGSEA. As DNA, the CDR3 is TGCAGCGTTGTAAATTTGCGGGAGGATACAGATACGCAGTATTTT. This translates into CSVVNLREDTDTQYF.

This clonotype was counted only a few times. V and J are TRBV28 and TRBJ1-3; possibly TRBD1 for D (6 bases). The CDR3 has 17 amino acids. V lost 4 bases to trimming and J lost 0 bases, with 16 bases between them. CDR1 is MDHEN and CDR2 is SYDVKM in the germline V gene. In DNA, the CDR3 is TGTGCCAGCAGTTCTCTCGGACAGACGAGCTCTGGAAACACCATATATTTT. Its protein product is CASSSLGQTSSGNTIYF.

This clonotype was recorded a few times. The rearrangement uses TRBV4-1 and TRBJ1-5; D is uncertain. Germline V lookup: CDR1 MGHRA, CDR2 YSYEKL. V was trimmed by 0 bases and J by 3 bases, leaving 6 bases between them. CDR3 size: 14 residues. CDR3 bases: TGCGCCAGCAGCCAAGATTTGCTCAATCAGCCCCAGCATTTT. It encodes CASSQDLLNQPQHF.

The chain links TRBV9 to TRBJ1-2, with TRBD1 matching over 8 bases. The germline gives CDR1 SGDLS, CDR2 YYNGEE. The CDR3 consists of 14 residues. The V segment lost 3 bases and the J segment 2 bases; nucleotides outside the gene matches: 3. The CDR3 nucleotides read TGTGCCAGCAGCGGGACAGGGAAGAACTATGGCTACACCTTC. Protein: CASSGTGKNYGYTF.

This clonotype has a handful of counts. The chain joins TRBV20-1 to TRBJ2-2; 10 nucleotides agree with TRBD2. Per germline, CDR1 DFQATT and CDR2 SNEGSKA (reference sequence). The CDR3 runs to 15 residues. V was clipped by 2 bases and J by 7 bases; unmatched bases: 7. This CDR3 is CSARKSGRVNGELFF. The CDR3 DNA reads as TGCAGTGCTAGAAAGAGCGGGAGGGTTAACGGGGAGCTGTTTTTT.

The chain is built from TRBV9 and TRBJ2-7; 9 bases align to TRBD1. Germline CDR1 SGDLS, CDR2 YYNGEE. The CDR3 spans 15 residues. Losses at the gene ends were 3 bases for V and 2 bases for J; bases not matched to a gene: 6. Written as DNA, the CDR3 is TGTGCCAGCAGCGGCGGACAGGGGTTCACCTACGAGCAGTACTTC. It translates to CASSGGQGFTYEQYF.

V usage is TRBV20-1 and J usage is TRBJ2-1; the match to TRBD2 covers 7 bases. Germline CDR1 is DFQATT and CDR2 is SNEGSKA (reference sequence). The length of the CDR3 is 17 residues. Trimming cost V 0 bases and J 1 base; bases outside gene matches: 9. The CDR3 nucleotides read TGCAGTGCTAGAGACCCCGCGGAGCGGGGTTCCTACAATGAGCAGTTCTTC. Protein: CSARDPAERGSYNEQFF.